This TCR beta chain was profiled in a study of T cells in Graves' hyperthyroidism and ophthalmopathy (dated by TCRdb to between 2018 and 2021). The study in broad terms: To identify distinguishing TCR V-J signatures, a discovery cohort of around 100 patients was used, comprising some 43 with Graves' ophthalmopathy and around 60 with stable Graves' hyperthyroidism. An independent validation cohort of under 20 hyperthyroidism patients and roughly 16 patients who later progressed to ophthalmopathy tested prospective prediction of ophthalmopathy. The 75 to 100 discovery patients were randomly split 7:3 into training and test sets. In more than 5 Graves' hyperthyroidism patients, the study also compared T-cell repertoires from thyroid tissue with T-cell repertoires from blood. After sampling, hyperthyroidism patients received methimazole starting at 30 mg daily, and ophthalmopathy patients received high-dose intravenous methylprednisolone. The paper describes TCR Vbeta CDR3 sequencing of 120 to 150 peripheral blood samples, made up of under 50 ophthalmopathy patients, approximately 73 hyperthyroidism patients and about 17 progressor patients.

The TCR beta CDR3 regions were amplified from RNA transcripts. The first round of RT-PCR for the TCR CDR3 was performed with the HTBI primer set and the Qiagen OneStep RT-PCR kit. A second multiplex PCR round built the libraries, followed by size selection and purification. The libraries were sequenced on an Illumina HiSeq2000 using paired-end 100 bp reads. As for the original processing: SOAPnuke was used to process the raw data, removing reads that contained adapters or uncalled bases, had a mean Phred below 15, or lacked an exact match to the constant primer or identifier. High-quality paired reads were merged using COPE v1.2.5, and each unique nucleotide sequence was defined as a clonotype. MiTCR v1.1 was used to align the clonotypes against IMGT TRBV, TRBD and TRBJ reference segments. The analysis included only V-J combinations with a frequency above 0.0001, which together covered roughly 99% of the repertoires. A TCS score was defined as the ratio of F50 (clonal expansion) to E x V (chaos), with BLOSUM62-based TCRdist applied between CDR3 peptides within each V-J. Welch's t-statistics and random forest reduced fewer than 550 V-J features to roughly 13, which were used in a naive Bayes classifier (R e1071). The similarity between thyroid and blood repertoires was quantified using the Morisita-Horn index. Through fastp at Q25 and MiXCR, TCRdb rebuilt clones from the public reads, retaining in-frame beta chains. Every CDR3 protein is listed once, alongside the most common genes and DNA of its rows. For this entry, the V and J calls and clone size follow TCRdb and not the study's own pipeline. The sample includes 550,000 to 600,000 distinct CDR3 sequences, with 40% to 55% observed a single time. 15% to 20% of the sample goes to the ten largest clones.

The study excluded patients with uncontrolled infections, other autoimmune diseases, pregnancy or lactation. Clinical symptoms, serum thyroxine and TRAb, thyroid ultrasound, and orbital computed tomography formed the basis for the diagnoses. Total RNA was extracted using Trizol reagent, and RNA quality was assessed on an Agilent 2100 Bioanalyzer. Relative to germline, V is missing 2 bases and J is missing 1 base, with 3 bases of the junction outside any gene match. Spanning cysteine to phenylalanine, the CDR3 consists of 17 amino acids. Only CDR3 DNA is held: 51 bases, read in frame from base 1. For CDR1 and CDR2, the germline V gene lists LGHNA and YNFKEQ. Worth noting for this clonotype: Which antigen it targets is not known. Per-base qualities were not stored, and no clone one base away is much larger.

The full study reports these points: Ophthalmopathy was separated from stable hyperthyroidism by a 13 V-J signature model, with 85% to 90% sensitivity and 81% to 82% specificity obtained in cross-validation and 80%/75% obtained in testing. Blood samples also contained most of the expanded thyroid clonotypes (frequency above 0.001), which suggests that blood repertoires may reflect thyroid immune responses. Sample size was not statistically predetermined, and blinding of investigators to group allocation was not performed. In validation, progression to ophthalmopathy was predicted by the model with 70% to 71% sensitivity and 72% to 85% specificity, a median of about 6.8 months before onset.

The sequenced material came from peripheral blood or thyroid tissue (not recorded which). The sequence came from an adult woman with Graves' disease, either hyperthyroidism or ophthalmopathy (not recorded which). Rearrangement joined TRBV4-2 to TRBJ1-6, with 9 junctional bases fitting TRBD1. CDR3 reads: CASSQTGGESYNSPLHF. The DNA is TGTGCCAGCAGCCAAACAGGGGGCGAGTCCTATAATTCACCCCTCCACTTT.